This T cell receptor (beta chain) emerged from a study of PD-L1 blockade in urothelial cancer. For the study at large: Researchers looked at the blood 3 weeks (second dose) and 6 weeks after treatment began.

Time point reported: peripheral blood 6 weeks after treatment start. Individual patients had between 1 and 8 samples, taken pretreatment and on-treatment. A spike-in of synthetic TCR analog templates was added to each PCR. Measured with immunoSEQ multiplex PCR; TCRdb has only the in-frame clones, and not every one. The sample consists of tens of thousands of clones, roughly nine tenths of them appearing once. V was pared by 1 base and J by 1 base, with 8 bases between. The CDR3 is 14 amino acids. Germline lookup yields CDR1 SGDLS and CDR2 YYNGEE. The chain uses TRBV9 and TRBJ1-1; D not resolved. This receptor was identified in a man in his sixties or seventies with urothelial cancer. Source: PBMCs, taken around atezolizumab (anti-PD-L1) treatment. CDR3 loop: CASSVTPENTEAFF. In DNA form, the CDR3 reads TGTGCCAGCAGCGTAACCCCAGAGAACACTGAAGCTTTCTTT.